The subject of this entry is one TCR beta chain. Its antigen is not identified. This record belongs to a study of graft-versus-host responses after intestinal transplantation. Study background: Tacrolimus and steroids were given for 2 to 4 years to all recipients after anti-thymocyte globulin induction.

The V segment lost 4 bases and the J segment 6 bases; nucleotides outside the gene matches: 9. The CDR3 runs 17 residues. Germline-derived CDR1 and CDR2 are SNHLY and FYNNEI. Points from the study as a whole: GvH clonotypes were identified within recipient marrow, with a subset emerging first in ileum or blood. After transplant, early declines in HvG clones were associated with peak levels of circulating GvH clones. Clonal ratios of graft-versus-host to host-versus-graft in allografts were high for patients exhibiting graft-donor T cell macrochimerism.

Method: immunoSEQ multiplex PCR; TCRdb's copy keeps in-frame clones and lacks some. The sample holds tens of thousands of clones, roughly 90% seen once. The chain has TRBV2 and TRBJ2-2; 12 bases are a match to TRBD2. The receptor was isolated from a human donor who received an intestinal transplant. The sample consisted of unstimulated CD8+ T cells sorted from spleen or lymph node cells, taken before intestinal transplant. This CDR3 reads CASSVGVTSGRSGELFF. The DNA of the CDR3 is TGTGCCAGCAGTGTGGGGGTGACTAGCGGGAGATCCGGGGAGCTGTTTTTT.